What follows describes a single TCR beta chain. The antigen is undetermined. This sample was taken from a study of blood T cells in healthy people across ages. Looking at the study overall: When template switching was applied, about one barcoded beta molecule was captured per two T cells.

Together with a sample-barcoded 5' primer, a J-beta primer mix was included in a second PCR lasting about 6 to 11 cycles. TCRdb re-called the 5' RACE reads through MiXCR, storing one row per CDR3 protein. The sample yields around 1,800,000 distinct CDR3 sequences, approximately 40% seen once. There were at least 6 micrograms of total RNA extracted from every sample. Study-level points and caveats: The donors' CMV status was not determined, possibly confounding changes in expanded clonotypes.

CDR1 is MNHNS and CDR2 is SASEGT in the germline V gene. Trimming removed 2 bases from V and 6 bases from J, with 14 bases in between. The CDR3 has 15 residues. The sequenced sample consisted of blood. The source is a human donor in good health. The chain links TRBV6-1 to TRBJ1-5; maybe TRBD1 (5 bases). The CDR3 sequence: CASSEYQGGVQPQHF. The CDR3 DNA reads TGTGCCAGCAGTGAATACCAGGGCGGGGTTCAGCCCCAGCATTTT.